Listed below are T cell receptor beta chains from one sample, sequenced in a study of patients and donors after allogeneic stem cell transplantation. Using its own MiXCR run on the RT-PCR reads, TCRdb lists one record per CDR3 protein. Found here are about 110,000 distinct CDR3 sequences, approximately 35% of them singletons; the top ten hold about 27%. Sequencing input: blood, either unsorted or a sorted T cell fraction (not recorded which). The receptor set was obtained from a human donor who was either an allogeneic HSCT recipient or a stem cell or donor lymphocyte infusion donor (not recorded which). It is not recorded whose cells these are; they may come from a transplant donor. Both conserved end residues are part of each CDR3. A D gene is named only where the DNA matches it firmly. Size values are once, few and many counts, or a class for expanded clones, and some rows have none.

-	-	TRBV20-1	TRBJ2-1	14	TGCAGTGCTAGAGAGGGGAGCTCCTACAATGAGCAGTTCTTC	CSAREGSSYNEQFF
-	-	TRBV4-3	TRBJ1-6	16	TGCGCCAGCAGCCAAGATGAAGGCAGGGGCATTTCACCCCTCCACTTT	CASSQDEGRGISPLHF
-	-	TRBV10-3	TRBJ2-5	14	TGTGCCATCAGAGCCGGGACTCTCCAAGAGACCCAGTACTTC	CAIRAGTLQETQYF
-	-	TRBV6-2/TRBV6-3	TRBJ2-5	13	TGTGCCAGCAGTGGAAGTGGACAAGAGACCCAGTACTTC	CASSGSGQETQYF
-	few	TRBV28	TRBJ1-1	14	TGTGCCAGCACACTATCCCTGAGGGACACTGAAGCTTTCTTT	CASTLSLRDTEAFF
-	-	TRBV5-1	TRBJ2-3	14	TGCGCCAGCAGCTTGGTCAGCGAAGCAGATACGCAGTATTTT	CASSLVSEADTQYF
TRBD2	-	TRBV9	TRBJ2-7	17	TGTGCCAGCAGCGTAGGGGGACTAGCGGATAGCTCCTACGAGCAGTACTTC	CASSVGGLADSSYEQYF
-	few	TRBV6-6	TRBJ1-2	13	TGTGCCAGCAGCCCGCAGGAATACTATGGCTACACCTTC	CASSPQEYYGYTF
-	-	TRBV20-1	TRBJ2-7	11	TGCAGTGCTAGAGAGAGGAACGAGCAGTACTTC	CSARERNEQYF
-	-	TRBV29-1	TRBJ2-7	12	TGCAGCGTTGAGGGCCTCCGATACGAGCAGTACTTC	CSVEGLRYEQYF
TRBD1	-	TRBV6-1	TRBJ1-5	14	TGTGCCAGCAGTGGTACAGGGGGAAGGCAGCCCCAGCATTTT	CASSGTGGRQPQHF
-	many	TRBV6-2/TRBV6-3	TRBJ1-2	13	TGTGCCAGCGCTACGTCACCGCTCTATGGCTACACCTTC	CASATSPLYGYTF